This T cell receptor beta chain is drawn from a study of a mutant IDH1 vaccine in newly diagnosed glioma. Method: immunoSEQ multiplex PCR; TCRdb's copy keeps in-frame clones and lacks some. This table has tens of thousands of clones, about 91% appearing once. Concerning this clone: Its specificity is not known.

Indicated time point: week 5, during vaccination. Topical imiquimod accompanied each vaccine dose, which consisted of 300 ug of mutant IDH1 20-mer peptide. Study-level results: The study observed vaccine-induced immune responses in approximately 93% of patients.

The germline V gene encodes CDR1 MDHEN and CDR2 SYDVKM. CDR3 size: 14 residues. V lost 7 bases, J lost 8 bases, and 13 bases stayed unmatched. This specimen consisted of PBMCs, obtained from a glioma patient whose treatment included an IDH1 peptide vaccine. The TCR originated in a woman aged 45-60 years with glioma. The chain joins TRBV28 to TRBJ1-2, with TRBD1 matching over 7 bases. The CDR3 DNA sequence: TGTGCCAGCACCCTTACGGTAGGGGGCGACGGCTACACCTTC. Protein sequence: CASTLTVGGDGYTF.